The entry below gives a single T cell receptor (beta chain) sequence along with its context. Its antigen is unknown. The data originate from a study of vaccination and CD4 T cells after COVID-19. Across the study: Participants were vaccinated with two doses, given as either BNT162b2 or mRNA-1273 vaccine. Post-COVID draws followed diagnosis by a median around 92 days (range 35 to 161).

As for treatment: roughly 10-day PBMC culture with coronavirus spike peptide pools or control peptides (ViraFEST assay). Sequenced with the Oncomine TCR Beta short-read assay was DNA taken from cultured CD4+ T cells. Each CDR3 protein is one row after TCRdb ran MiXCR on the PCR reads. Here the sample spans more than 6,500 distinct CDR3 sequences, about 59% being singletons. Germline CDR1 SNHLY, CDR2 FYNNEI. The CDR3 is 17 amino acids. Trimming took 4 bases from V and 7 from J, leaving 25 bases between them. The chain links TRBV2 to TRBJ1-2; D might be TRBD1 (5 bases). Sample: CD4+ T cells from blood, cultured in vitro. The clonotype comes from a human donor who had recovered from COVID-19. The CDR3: CASSVTGGPGNSGGYTF. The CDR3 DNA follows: TGTGCCAGCAGTGTCACCGGGGGTCCAGGGAATAGCGGTGGCTACACCTTC.